What follows are 8 T cell receptor beta chains derived from one specimen sequenced in a study of blood T cell repertoires in COVID-19. Some clones are missing from TCRdb's copy, which holds only in-frame ones; the method was immunoSEQ multiplex PCR. The table has roughly 250,000 clones, approximately 91% seen once. Sequences were obtained from peripheral blood. Source of these receptors: a woman in her forties who had recovered from COVID-19.

The rearrangement links TRBV19 to TRBJ1-1, with D perhaps TRBD1 (6 bases). Germline lookup yields CDR1 LNHDA and CDR2 SQIVND (reference sequence). Trimming took off 5 bases at V and 3 bases at J, with 16 bases between the two ends. The CDR3 sequence is 15 residues long. The CDR3 coding sequence is TGTGCCAGTAGTGTTAGGTCTGCAGGGGACACTGAAGCTTTCTTT. This encodes CASSVRSAGDTEAFF.

The V gene is TRBV4-2, the J gene TRBJ2-2, with a tentative D call TRBD1 (6 bases). Germline CDR1 LGHNA, CDR2 YNFKEQ. The germline V and J ends were trimmed by 3 bases and 2 bases, with 13 bases remaining between them. There are 16 residues in the CDR3. The CDR3 here is CASSQARTANTGELFF. DNA of the CDR3: TGTGCCAGCAGCCAGGCCAGGACAGCAAACACCGGGGAGCTGTTTTTT.

The chain joins TRBV19 to TRBJ1-2; D not certain. In germline, CDR1 is LNHDA, CDR2 SQIVND (reference sequence). V lost 6 bases, J lost 5 bases, and 13 bases lay in between. The CDR3 runs to 13 residues. The CDR3 sequence is CASRKDGRYGYTF. The CDR3 DNA reads TGTGCCAGTAGAAAGGACGGGAGGTATGGCTACACCTTC.

This chain joins TRBV19 and TRBJ2-5, with D tentatively TRBD1 (7 bases). Trimming shortened V by 5 bases and J by 4 bases, and 14 bases separated the two germline ends. CDR3 length equals 14 residues. The germline V gene has CDR1 LNHDA and CDR2 SQIVND (reference sequence). The CDR3 DNA sequence: TGTGCCAGTAGTTCCCAGGGGGGAGGAGAGACCCAGTACTTC. Encoded protein: CASSSQGGGETQYF.

This chain connects TRBV10-3 to TRBJ2-7, with a weak D call TRBD2 (7 bases). V was cut by 3 bases and J by 2 bases, with 14 bases left in between. The CDR3 loop spans 15 amino acids. Germline assignment: CDR1 ENHRY and CDR2 SYGVKD. CDR3 sequence (DNA): TGTGCCATCAGTGATGACTGGGGGGGGCCCTACGAGCAGTACTTC. It is translated as CAISDDWGGPYEQYF.

V and J are TRBV6-1 and TRBJ2-6; TRBD1 is a possible D gene (5 bases). Trimming cost V 8 bases and J 4 bases, with 9 bases left between them. Germline-derived CDR1 and CDR2 are MNHNS and SASEGT. The CDR3 has 13 residues. The CDR3 is CASQGAGANVLTF. Written as DNA, the CDR3 is TGTGCCAGCCAGGGTGCCGGGGCCAACGTCCTGACTTTC.

The rearrangement uses TRBV6-2 or TRBV6-3 and TRBJ1-6; unclear D gene. The germline V and J ends were trimmed by 2 bases and 9 bases, with 11 bases remaining between them. The CDR3 runs 14 residues. CDR1 and CDR2 from the germline V gene are MNHEY and SVGEGT. The CDR3 region has the DNA TGTGCCAGCAGTTACGAGGAATTCCGTTCACCCCTCCACTTT. Translation gives CASSYEEFRSPLHF.

The rearrangement links TRBV7-8 to TRBJ1-5; TRBD1 matches 8 bases. V gave up 0 bases and J gave up 6 bases; unmatched junction bases: 7. The length of the CDR3 is 16 residues. CDR1 and CDR2 (germline): SGHVS, FQNEAQ. CDR3 DNA sequence: TGTGCCAGCAGCTTAGCGGCCGGGACAGGAGGTCAGCCCCAGCATTTT. It translates to CASSLAAGTGGQPQHF.